This TCR beta chain was sequenced for a study of shared clonotypes between healthy human individuals. Donors included only healthy HIV-negative adults lacking recent acute infections or vaccinations. Donors were Caucasian adults residing in Nashville, Tennessee, USA. Sequencing was at deep level. This table comes from immunoSEQ multiplex PCR, and its TCRdb copy is limited to in-frame clones, with some not included. Of about 2 million clones in the sample, 95% are singletons; the top ten hold 0.1% to 0.15%. This sequence originates from a man in his late teens or twenties in good health. Sequencing was carried out using naive CD4+ T cells sorted from blood. Subset described: CD45RA+ positively selected.

CDR3 loop: CASSPPPTGFTAYEQYF. As DNA, the CDR3 is TGTGCCAGTAGCCCACCCCCTACAGGTTTTACGGCATACGAGCAGTACTTC. The V gene is TRBV19, the J gene TRBJ2-7, with D possibly being TRBD1 (5 bases). The CDR3 contains 17 residues. The V end lost 6 bases, the J end lost 4 bases, and 25 bases lay between the germline ends. Germline V gene lookup returns CDR1 LNHDA and CDR2 SQIVND (reference sequence).